This section outlines one T cell receptor beta chain sequence together with its context. Its antigen is not identified. This specimen comes from a study of cytomegalovirus exposure and HLA in healthy donors. The study, taken as a whole, reports: Analysis was carried out at a later point, and it linked a missense DCLRE1C variant to TCR beta V- and J-gene trimming. Overall, around 160 TCR beta chains were annotated as cytomegalovirus-associated.

Both 60 Vbeta primers and 13 Jbeta primers went into the PCR. Sequencing was performed with immunoSEQ multiplex PCR; in TCRdb, only in-frame clones are kept and a portion is missing. Counted here are about 130,000 clones, around three quarters occurring once; the ten biggest clones make up roughly 13%. CDR1 is SQVTM, CDR2 ANQGSEA, per germline. The CDR3 covers 14 residues. With 3 bases removed from V and 2 bases from J, the gap between germline ends came to 13 bases. This cohort consisted of healthy bone marrow donors. The chain uses TRBV29-1 and TRBJ2-5, with a weak D call TRBD2 (5 bases). The material sequenced was PBMCs. This TCR was sampled from a woman aged 35 to 49 in good health and CMV-seropositive. In nucleotides, the CDR3 is TGCAGCGTTGATGGCCGGGGAGCGCAAGAGACCCAGTACTTC. It encodes CSVDGRGAQETQYF.